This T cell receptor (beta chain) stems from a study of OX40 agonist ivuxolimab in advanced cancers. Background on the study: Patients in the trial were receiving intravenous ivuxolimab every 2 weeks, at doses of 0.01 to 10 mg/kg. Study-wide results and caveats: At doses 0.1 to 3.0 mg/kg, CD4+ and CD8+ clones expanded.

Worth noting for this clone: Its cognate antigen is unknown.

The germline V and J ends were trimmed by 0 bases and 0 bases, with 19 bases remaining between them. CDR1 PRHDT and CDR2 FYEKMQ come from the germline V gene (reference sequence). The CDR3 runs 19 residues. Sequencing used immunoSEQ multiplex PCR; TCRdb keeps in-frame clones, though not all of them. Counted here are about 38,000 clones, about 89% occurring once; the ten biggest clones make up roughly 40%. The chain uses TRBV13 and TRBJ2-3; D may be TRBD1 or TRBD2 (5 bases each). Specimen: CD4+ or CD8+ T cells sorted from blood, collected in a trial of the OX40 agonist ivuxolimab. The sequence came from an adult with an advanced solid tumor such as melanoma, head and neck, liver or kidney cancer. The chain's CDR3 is CASSLGQGLGTTSTDTQYF. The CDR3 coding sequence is TGTGCCAGCAGCTTAGGCCAGGGTTTGGGGACCACTAGCACAGATACGCAGTATTTT. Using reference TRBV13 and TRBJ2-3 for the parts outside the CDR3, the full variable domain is AAGVIQSPRHLIKEKRETATLKCYPIPRHDTVYWYQQGPGQDPQFLISFYEKMQSDKGSIPDRFSAQQFSDYHSELNMSSLELGDSALYFCASSLGQGLGTTSTDTQYFGPGTRLTVL.